The next 5 T cell receptor beta chains were all read from a single sample in a study of blood T cell repertoires in COVID-19. Profiling relied on immunoSEQ multiplex PCR, and the TCRdb table lists in-frame clones only, not all of them. In the table there are 300,000 to 400,000 clones, approximately 87% of which are singletons. What was sequenced was PBMCs or T cells enriched from blood (not recorded which). Receptor source: a young woman with acute COVID-19.

The V and J genes are TRBV4-1 and TRBJ1-4; D not certain. The V gene lost 0 bases and the J gene lost 8 bases, with 16 bases spanning the gap. Looked up from germline, CDR1 is MGHRA and CDR2 is YSYEKL. The CDR3 loop spans 16 amino acids. The CDR3 reads CASSQDRGYEGEKLFF. CDR3 DNA: TGCGCCAGCAGCCAAGATCGAGGGTATGAAGGGGAAAAACTGTTTTTT.

In this sample, this clone turned up a few times. The sample carries other DNA sequences with the same CDR3. V gene TRBV27 combines with J gene TRBJ1-2, with D possibly TRBD1 on 5 matching bases. Germline-derived CDR1 and CDR2 are MNHEY and SMNVEV (reference sequence). This CDR3 contains 13 residues. V lost 4 bases and J 5 bases, leaving 11 bases between the germline ends. Here the CDR3 DNA reads TGTGCCAGCAGTTCTCAGGGAGGGTATGGCTACACCTTC. It translates to CASSSQGGYGYTF.

The CDR3 DNA reads as TGTGCCTGGGCCCAACTTACTAGCGGGGGAGGAGGTGAGCAGTTCTTC. This gives the protein CAWAQLTSGGGGEQFF. This chain joins TRBV30 and TRBJ2-1; TRBD2 aligns across 11 bases. Germline V gene data show CDR1 as GTSNPN and CDR2 as SVGIG (reference sequence). The V and J ends lost 5 bases and 9 bases, in that order; junction bases with no gene match: 15. CDR3 size: 16 residues.

V gene TRBV5-1 combines with J gene TRBJ1-2; TRBD1 aligns across 11 bases. CDR1 SGHRS and CDR2 YFSETQ come from the germline V gene. This CDR3 is built from 15 residues. With 4 bases clipped from V and 4 bases from J, the junction kept 6 bases outside the gene matches. CDR3 loop: CASSPGQGAIYGYTF. The CDR3, as DNA: TGCGCCAGCAGCCCCGGACAGGGGGCGATCTATGGCTACACCTTC. Full variable domain (outside the CDR3, taken from reference TRBV5-1 and TRBJ1-2): KAGVTQTPRYLIKTRGQQVTLSCSPISGHRSVSWYQQTPGQGLQFLFEYFSETQRNKGNFPGRFSGRQFSNSRSEMNVSTLELGDSALYLCASSPGQGAIYGYTFGSGTRLTVV.

The chain couples TRBV13 to TRBJ1-6; 7 nucleotides agree with TRBD1. The V gene's germline CDR1 is PRHDT and CDR2 FYEKMQ (reference sequence). The CDR3 has 14 residues. J gave up 4 bases and V 7 bases, and 4 bases lay outside the gene matches. DNA of the CDR3: TGTGCCAGCACCCCGGGACAGTATAATTCACCCCTCCACTTT. Translated, it gives CASTPGQYNSPLHF.